This T cell receptor beta chain is from a study of shared clonotypes between healthy human individuals. Study overall: Aged 18 to 49, the donors were a couple of women and three men.

Sequenced by immunoSEQ multiplex PCR; TCRdb stores in-frame clones only, minus some. The sample carries about 640,000 clones, less than 80% recorded once. The germline gives CDR1 MNHNS, CDR2 SASEGT. This CDR3 has 12 amino acids. Trimming cost V 2 bases and J 5 bases, with 6 bases left between them. The source is a woman in her twenties or thirties in good health. This rearrangement joins TRBV6-1 to TRBJ1-2; no definite D call. Sequenced material: memory CD4+ T cells sorted from blood. Subset here: CD45RA-negative fraction. This chain's CDR3 is CASSEREYGYTF. In DNA form, the CDR3 reads TGTGCCAGCAGTGAAAGGGAATATGGCTACACCTTC.